A single sample gave rise to the 24 T cell receptor beta chains below, sequenced in a study of siplizumab effects on memory and regulatory T cells. Assay used: immunoSEQ multiplex PCR; TCRdb lists only in-frame clones, some missing. The repertoire includes 70,000 to 90,000 clones, approximately 90% of them detected once, and roughly 15% sits in the top ten. Sequenced: CD4+ T cells sorted from blood. The receptors here all came from a human donor in good health.

The V gene is TRBV28, the J gene TRBJ2-7; 9 nucleotides align to TRBD1. Trimming cost V 2 bases and J 6 bases; bases outside gene matches: 5. Per the germline V gene, CDR1 is MDHEN and CDR2 is SYDVKM. CDR3 length: 14 amino acids. CDR3 region: CASSLGTGRSEQYF. CDR3 nucleotides: TGTGCCAGCAGTTTAGGGACAGGGCGAAGCGAGCAGTACTTC.

The chain recombines TRBV7-9 with TRBJ2-5, with a tentative D call TRBD2 (5 bases). The CDR3 extends over 14 amino acids. Germline CDR1 SEHNR, CDR2 FQNEAQ (reference sequence). The germline V and J ends were trimmed by 1 base and 5 bases, with 11 bases remaining between them. CDR3 DNA sequence: TGTGCCAGCAGCTTAGTCGTAGCGCCGGAGACCCAGTACTTC. Encoded protein: CASSLVVAPETQYF.

The V gene is TRBV11-2, the J gene TRBJ1-4; a possible D gene is TRBD1 (5 bases). V lost 5 bases to trimming and J lost 6 bases, with 19 bases between them. This CDR3 has 16 amino acids. Per the germline V gene, CDR1 is SGHAT and CDR2 is FQNNGV. CDR3: CASSPSRRQGDEKLFF. In nucleotides, the CDR3 is TGTGCCAGCAGCCCCTCGAGGAGGCAGGGAGATGAAAAACTGTTTTTT.

The rearrangement uses TRBV30 and TRBJ2-5; D perhaps matches TRBD2 (5 bases). Germline CDR1 reads GTSNPN; CDR2 reads SVGIG (reference sequence). CDR3 length: 14 amino acids. V dropped 0 bases and J dropped 5 bases, with 13 bases sitting between them. CDR3: CAWSVFGSGETQYF. DNA of the CDR3: TGTGCCTGGAGTGTTTTTGGGAGTGGCGAGACCCAGTACTTC.

V usage is TRBV5-1 and J usage is TRBJ2-2; TRBD2 agrees at 7 bases. V was pared by 6 bases and J by 4 bases, with 6 bases of the junction left unmatched. The CDR3 has 14 amino acids. Germline CDR1 reads SGHRS; CDR2 reads YFSETQ. The CDR3 region is CASNAGVGTGELFF. The CDR3 DNA sequence: TGCGCCAGCAACGCGGGAGTAGGCACCGGGGAGCTGTTTTTT. Complete variable domain (other parts from reference TRBV5-1 and TRBJ2-2): KAGVTQTPRYLIKTRGQQVTLSCSPISGHRSVSWYQQTPGQGLQFLFEYFSETQRNKGNFPGRFSGRQFSNSRSEMNVSTLELGDSALYLCASNAGVGTGELFFGEGSRLTVL.

CDR3: CASSLGGSGFTETQYF. CDR3 DNA sequence: TGTGCCAGCAGCTTGGGGGGAAGCGGTTTTACAGAGACCCAGTACTTC. The V and J genes are TRBV7-8 and TRBJ2-5; tentative D call: TRBD2 (6 bases). Germline CDR1 and CDR2: SGHVS and FQNEAQ. Trimming pared 3 bases from V and 4 bases from J, leaving 18 bases between. This CDR3 contains 16 residues. Combining the CDR3 with reference TRBV7-8 and TRBJ2-5 gives the whole variable domain GAGVSQSPRYKVAKRGQDVALRCDPISGHVSLFWYQQALGQGPEFLTYFQNEAQLDKSGLPSDRFFAERPEGSVSTLKIQRTQQEDSAVYLCASSLGGSGFTETQYFGPGTRLLVL.

The chain employs TRBV5-1 and TRBJ2-3; D tentatively reads TRBD1 or TRBD2 (5 bases each). Trimming took off 0 bases at V and 8 bases at J, with 13 bases between the two ends. The germline CDR1 and CDR2 sequences are SGHRS and YFSETQ. CDR3 size: 14 residues. The CDR3 sequence is CASSLDVNGGTQYF. DNA of the CDR3: TGCGCCAGCAGCTTGGACGTAAATGGGGGTACGCAGTATTTT.

In this sample, this clone turned up once. The J gene is TRBJ2-4, the V gene TRBV7-2; tentatively, D is TRBD2 (6 bases). Germline-derived CDR1 and CDR2 are SGHTA and FQGNSA. Trimming stripped 5 bases from V and 9 bases from J, with 17 bases between. CDR3 size: 14 residues. The chain's CDR3 is CASSAETSTGIQYF. Here the CDR3 DNA reads TGTGCCAGCAGCGCCGAGACTAGTACCGGCATTCAGTACTTC.

This chain joins TRBV7-2 and TRBJ2-6; D gene uncertain. Germline V CDR1 and CDR2: SGHTA, FQGNSA. This CDR3 region has 13 residues. Trimming left V 4 bases short and J 3 bases short, with 4 bases between. The DNA for the CDR3 is TGTGCCAGCAGCTACGGTGGGGCCAACGTCCTGACTTTC. It codes for CASSYGGANVLTF.

The J gene is TRBJ1-1, the V gene TRBV10-3; 7 bases agree with TRBD1. The length of the CDR3 is 15 residues. V gave up 6 bases and J gave up 2 bases; unmatched junction bases: 9. The germline gives CDR1 ENHRY, CDR2 SYGVKD. The chain's CDR3 is CAIRTGTADNTEAFF. The CDR3 coding sequence is TGTGCCATCAGAACCGGGACAGCCGATAACACTGAAGCTTTCTTT.

The V gene is TRBV6-5, the J gene TRBJ2-1, with D perhaps TRBD1 or TRBD2 (7 bases each). The CDR3 has 14 residues. From germline, CDR1 is MNHEY and CDR2 SVGAGI. The germline V and J ends were trimmed by 0 bases and 9 bases, with 12 bases remaining between them. The CDR3: CASSYSVRGGEQFF. Written as DNA, the CDR3 is TGTGCCAGCAGTTACTCTGTCAGGGGGGGTGAGCAGTTCTTC.

The chain carries TRBV29-1 and TRBJ1-3, with D unclear. CDR1 is SQVTM and CDR2 is ANQGSEA in the germline V gene. With 4 bases removed from V and 4 bases from J, the gap between germline ends came to 11 bases. This CDR3 comprises 13 residues. CDR3 nucleotides: TGCAGCGTTGCCCCCCGACTCGGAAACACCATATATTTT. Protein: CSVAPRLGNTIYF.

This chain connects TRBV11-3 to TRBJ2-5; 7 bases are shared with TRBD2. Germline V gene sequence: CDR1 SGHNT, CDR2 YENEEA. This CDR3 spans 18 amino acids. V was clipped by 0 bases and J by 4 bases; unmatched bases: 14. CDR3 DNA sequence: TGTGCCAGCAGCTTAGATGGGCCCCTAGCGGAGTTCCCAGAGACCCAGTACTTC. This sequence encodes CASSLDGPLAEFPETQYF.

This chain uses TRBV6-1 with TRBJ2-7; D remains ambiguous. Trimming left V 1 base short and J 7 bases short, with 17 bases between. CDR3 length: 15 amino acids. Germline V lookup: CDR1 MNHNS, CDR2 SASEGT. This CDR3 reads CASSEVDDARWEQYF. The DNA for the CDR3 is TGTGCCAGCAGTGAAGTGGACGACGCGAGGTGGGAGCAGTACTTC.

V gene TRBV19 combines with J gene TRBJ1-6; 8 bases align to TRBD1. The V gene's germline CDR1 is LNHDA and CDR2 SQIVND (reference sequence). Trimming at V came to 5 bases and at J to 8 bases, leaving 8 bases not matched to a gene. The CDR3 loop spans 15 amino acids. CDR3 amino acids: CASSWTGRIDSPLHF. For the CDR3, the DNA is TGTGCCAGTAGTTGGACAGGGCGAATTGATTCACCCCTCCACTTT.

The CDR3 DNA follows: TGTGCCAGCAGTCTCGACTACTACAATGAGCAGTTCTTC. Translation: CASSLDYYNEQFF. This sequence joins TRBV6-6 and TRBJ2-1; TRBD2 is a possible D gene (5 bases). The length of the CDR3 is 13 residues. Trimming shortened V by 5 bases and J by 3 bases, and 8 bases separated the two germline ends. Germline V lookup: CDR1 MNHNY, CDR2 SVGAGI (reference sequence).

The chain combines TRBV4-1 with TRBJ2-7; 9 nucleotides line up with TRBD2. V shed 2 bases and J 3 bases; nucleotides not matched to a gene: 8. Germline lookup yields CDR1 MGHRA and CDR2 YSYEKL. This CDR3 is built from 16 residues. The CDR3 here is CASSQLIAGVGYEQYF. The CDR3 nucleotides are TGCGCCAGCAGCCAACTTATAGCGGGAGTAGGCTACGAGCAGTACTTC.

The rearrangement joins TRBV30 to TRBJ2-4; 7 positions agree with TRBD1. The V segment lost 2 bases and the J segment 5 bases; nucleotides outside the gene matches: 3. Germline V CDR1 and CDR2: GTSNPN, SVGIG (reference sequence). CDR3 length: 13 residues. Written as DNA, the CDR3 is TGTGCCTGGAGTCGCGACAGGGAAAACATTCAGTACTTC. Translated, it gives CAWSRDRENIQYF.

The chain links TRBV30 to TRBJ2-7; D possibly corresponds to TRBD1 (5 bases). Trimming took 8 bases from V and 0 from J, leaving 14 bases between them. The CDR3 has 13 amino acids. Per germline, CDR1 GTSNPN and CDR2 SVGIG (reference sequence). The CDR3 coding sequence is TGTGCCGCAGGGTGGGTGTTCTCCTACGAGCAGTACTTC. Translated: CAAGWVFSYEQYF.

This chain joins TRBV21-1 and TRBJ2-6; the D call in the table, TRBD1, was not verified against the DNA. TRBV21-1 is given as a pseudogene. The CDR3 runs 18 residues. CDR3 in amino acids: CASSKHRGPSSGANVLTF. DNA for the CDR3: TGTGCCAGCAGCAAGCACAGGGGGCCCTCCTCTGGGGCCAACGTCCTGACTTTC.

CDR3 sequence reads: CSVAFGLAGIEQFF. Written as DNA, the CDR3 is TGCAGCGTTGCTTTCGGACTAGCGGGTATTGAGCAGTTCTTC. The chain has TRBV29-1 and TRBJ2-1; TRBD2 matches 11 bases. V lost 4 bases and J lost 9; bases outside the gene matches: 8. Germline V gene data show CDR1 as SQVTM and CDR2 as ANQGSEA. The CDR3 consists of 14 residues.

The chain joins TRBV18 to TRBJ2-7; 7 bases align to TRBD2. The CDR3 totals 14 residues. From germline, CDR1 is KGHSH and CDR2 LQKENI. With V trimmed by 3 bases and J by 5 bases, 7 bases remained unmatched. This CDR3 is CASSPGLVGHEQYF. The CDR3 region has the DNA TGTGCCAGCTCACCCGGACTAGTTGGACACGAGCAGTACTTC.

The table lists this clone with a few counts. The V and J genes are TRBV19 and TRBJ2-7, with 10 bases aligning to TRBD1. CDR1 is LNHDA, CDR2 SQIVND, per germline (reference sequence). V gave up 2 bases and J gave up 2 bases; unmatched junction bases: 3. The CDR3 is 15 amino acids. As DNA, the CDR3 is TGTGCCAGTAGTATAATTGGACAGGGGGCCTACGAGCAGTACTTC. Its protein product is CASSIIGQGAYEQYF.

The sample holds one count of this clone. The CDR3 nucleotides read TGTGCCAGCAGCCCTAGATCGGGGTACATAGAGACCCAGTACTTC. Translation: CASSPRSGYIETQYF. The chain is built from TRBV9 and TRBJ2-5; D might be TRBD2 (5 bases). The V end lost 4 bases, the J end lost 4 bases, and 17 bases lay between the germline ends. The CDR3 length is 15 residues. CDR1 is SGDLS, CDR2 YYNGEE, per germline.